Below are 25 T cell receptor beta chains sequenced from a single sample in a study of OX40 agonist ivuxolimab in advanced cancers. The table came from immunoSEQ multiplex PCR; TCRdb's copy has only in-frame clones and leaves some out. The data show 10,000 to 15,000 clones, around 76% seen once. Sequencing used CD4+ or CD8+ T cells sorted from blood, obtained in a trial of the OX40 agonist ivuxolimab. The receptors here all came from an adult with an advanced solid tumor such as melanoma, head and neck, liver or kidney cancer.

The chain carries TRBV28 and TRBJ1-4; D is uncertain. Looked up from germline, CDR1 is MDHEN and CDR2 is SYDVKM. The CDR3 is made up of 13 amino acids. V lost 6 bases and J lost 5, with 10 bases in between. CDR3 bases: TGTGCCAGCAGCATGAGGTTAAATGAAAAACTGTTTTTT. This encodes CASSMRLNEKLFF.

The chain carries TRBV7-9 and TRBJ2-2; tentative D call: TRBD2 (5 bases). CDR3 size: 15 residues. Germline V gives CDR1 SEHNR, CDR2 FQNEAQ (reference sequence). With 5 bases removed from V and 1 base from J, the gap between germline ends came to 11 bases. CDR3 in DNA: TGTGCCAGCAGCGGAGGCCCCAAGAACACCGGGGAGCTGTTTTTT. Its translation: CASSGGPKNTGELFF.

V is TRBV2 and J is TRBJ1-1; D might be TRBD1 (5 bases). Germline CDR1 reads SNHLY; CDR2 reads FYNNEI. The V end was cut by 3 bases, the J end by 6 bases, with 11 bases between. The CDR3 is made up of 13 amino acids. The CDR3 spells CASSDGGIAEAFF. The CDR3 nucleotides are TGTGCCAGCAGTGATGGGGGGATCGCTGAAGCTTTCTTT.

This clone was seen only a few times. The chain combines TRBV2 with TRBJ2-7, with TRBD2 identical over 8 bases. This CDR3 region has 14 residues. Per the germline V gene, CDR1 is SNHLY and CDR2 is FYNNEI. J gave up 3 bases and V 6 bases, and 7 bases lay outside the gene matches. Written as DNA, the CDR3 is TGTGCCAGCAGCCCCGGACTAGCTGTCTACGAGCAGTACGTC. It yields the protein CASSPGLAVYEQYV.

This chain links TRBV30 with TRBJ2-1; D unclear. The CDR3 is 11 amino acids. Germline V gene data show CDR1 as GTSNPN and CDR2 as SVGIG (reference sequence). V lost 4 bases and J lost 10, with 11 bases in between. The CDR3 protein is CAWKVKTEQFF. CDR3 nucleotides: TGTGCCTGGAAAGTTAAGACGGAGCAGTTCTTC.

By sample fraction, this clone is medium-sized. The rearrangement links TRBV10-1 to TRBJ2-3; D gene unclear. The CDR3 is 13 residues long. The V end was cut by 3 bases, the J end by 2 bases, with 6 bases between. CDR1 and CDR2 (germline): WNHNN, SYGVQD (reference sequence). Written as DNA, the CDR3 is TGCGCCAGCAGTGACCTACACACAGATACGCAGTATTTT. Protein sequence: CASSDLHTDTQYF.

The chain is built from TRBV27 and TRBJ1-2; 11 positions match TRBD1. The CDR3 is 14 amino acids. Germline V lookup: CDR1 MNHEY, CDR2 SMNVEV (reference sequence). With V trimmed by 7 bases and J by 5 bases, 6 bases remained unmatched. DNA for the CDR3: TGTGCCAGCAAGCCGGGACAGGGGGTTTATGGCTACACCTTC. As protein: CASKPGQGVYGYTF.

The V gene is TRBV11-2, the J gene TRBJ2-1; 7 positions agree with TRBD1. Germline assignment: CDR1 SGHAT and CDR2 FQNNGV. V was clipped by 6 bases and J by 7 bases; unmatched bases: 6. The CDR3 totals 13 residues. CDR3 loop: CASRTGQRNEQFF. CDR3 coding DNA: TGTGCCAGCAGGACGGGACAGAGAAATGAGCAGTTCTTC.

A few counts support this clone. The chain uses TRBV9 and TRBJ2-1; D unresolved. Germline loops: CDR1 SGDLS, CDR2 YYNGEE. CDR3 length: 12 amino acids. V lost 0 bases and J 9 bases, leaving 7 bases between the germline ends. The CDR3 loop is CASSVGNVEQFF. In DNA, the CDR3 is TGTGCCAGCAGCGTAGGAAATGTTGAGCAGTTCTTC.

The rearrangement joins TRBV27 to TRBJ1-2, with a possible D match to TRBD1 (6 bases). Looked up from germline, CDR1 is MNHEY and CDR2 is SMNVEV (reference sequence). V dropped 6 bases and J dropped 2 bases, with 10 bases sitting between them. This CDR3 is built from 13 residues. The CDR3: CASSLGQNYGYTF. The CDR3 DNA reads as TGTGCCAGCAGCCTTGGACAGAACTATGGCTACACCTTC.

This clone was seen a few times. The CDR3: CASSEAQLAGTDTQYF. In nucleotides, the CDR3 is TGCGCCAGCAGTGAGGCCCAACTAGCGGGCACAGATACGCAGTATTTT. The J gene is TRBJ2-3, the V gene TRBV10-2; 8 positions agree with TRBD2. In germline, CDR1 is WSHSY, CDR2 SAAADI. CDR3 length: 16 residues. Trimming at V came to 2 bases and at J to 1 base, leaving 5 bases not matched to a gene.

The V gene is TRBV6-5, the J gene TRBJ2-5, with TRBD2 matching 9 bases. Germline V gene lookup returns CDR1 MNHEY and CDR2 SVGAGI. This CDR3 spans 14 amino acids. J was trimmed by 5 bases and V by 6 bases; bases with no gene match: 7. CDR3 loop: CASSPGLARETQYF. The CDR3 region has the DNA TGTGCCAGCAGCCCGGGACTAGCAAGGGAGACCCAGTACTTC.

The chain joins TRBV5-7 to TRBJ2-7; the D gene is possibly TRBD1 (6 bases). TRBV5-7 falls under the ORF class, with uncertain function. The CDR3 totals 14 residues. The V end was cut by 4 bases, the J end by 5 bases, with 16 bases between. CDR3 protein: CASSPGAGADEQYF. The CDR3 DNA sequence: TGTGCCAGCAGCCCCGGGGCAGGGGCCGACGAGCAGTACTTC.

This clone is a singleton in its sample. This CDR3 is CASSLDPGQNTGELFF. The CDR3, as DNA: TGCGCCAGCAGCTTGGACCCGGGACAGAACACCGGGGAGCTGTTTTTT. This sequence joins TRBV5-1 and TRBJ2-2, with D perhaps TRBD1 (6 bases). The CDR3 totals 16 residues. Germline CDR1 reads SGHRS; CDR2 reads YFSETQ. The V gene lost 0 bases and the J gene lost 1 base, with 10 bases spanning the gap.

This clone was observed once. V and J are TRBV4-3 and TRBJ1-2; 8 bases are a match to TRBD1. The CDR3 sequence is 13 residues long. Germline lookup yields CDR1 LGHNA and CDR2 YSLEER. The V and J ends lost 3 bases and 6 bases, in that order; junction bases with no gene match: 3. CDR3 region: CASSHRGRNGYTF. CDR3 coding DNA: TGCGCCAGCAGCCACAGGGGGCGAAATGGCTACACCTTC.

The genes are TRBV5-1 and TRBJ2-6; D may be TRBD1 (6 bases). The ends were cut back, 4 bases at V and 0 bases at J, with 17 bases in the middle. The CDR3 totals 18 residues. CDR1 and CDR2 (germline): SGHRS, YFSETQ. The CDR3 is CASSLDDGTPSGANVLTF. The DNA for the CDR3 is TGCGCCAGCAGCCTGGATGATGGGACACCCTCTGGGGCCAACGTCCTGACTTTC.

The V gene is TRBV4-1, the J gene TRBJ2-5; no clear D. Germline V gene lookup returns CDR1 MGHRA and CDR2 YSYEKL. The CDR3 sequence is 16 residues long. V shed 4 bases and J shed 4 bases, with 19 bases lying between them. The CDR3 loop is CASSLRGFGSGETQYF. The CDR3 nucleotides are TGCGCCAGCAGCCTACGAGGATTTGGGTCAGGAGAGACCCAGTACTTC.

This sequence joins TRBV7-8 and TRBJ2-3; TRBD2 is a possible D gene (5 bases). The V and J ends lost 3 bases and 3 bases respectively, with 13 bases between them. The CDR3 is 15 amino acids. Germline CDR1 SGHVS, CDR2 FQNEAQ. The CDR3 is CASSFRAERTDTQYF. The DNA for the CDR3 is TGTGCCAGCAGCTTTAGAGCGGAGAGAACAGATACGCAGTATTTT.

The chain is built from TRBV7-6 and TRBJ2-1; 12 bases are shared with TRBD2. This CDR3 region has 16 residues. Germline CDR1 reads SGHVS; CDR2 reads FNYEAQ. After removal of 6 bases from V and 9 bases from J, the junction contained 12 bases not matched to a gene. In DNA, the CDR3 is TGTGCCAGCAGTTCCCGACTAGCGGGAGAAGAAGGTGAGCAGTTCTTC. Its protein is CASSSRLAGEEGEQFF.

The chain employs TRBV5-4 and TRBJ2-7, with 8 nucleotides matching TRBD2. Trimming removed 4 bases from V and 1 base from J; junction bases left unmatched: 4. The CDR3 contains 14 residues. The V gene's germline CDR1 is SGHNT and CDR2 YYREEE (reference sequence). The CDR3 region is CASSPSSGSYEQYF. The CDR3 region has the DNA TGTGCCAGCAGCCCCTCTAGCGGGTCCTACGAGCAGTACTTC.

The chain carries TRBV6-1 and TRBJ2-2; 10 bases are a match to TRBD1. Germline V gene lookup returns CDR1 MNHNS and CDR2 SASEGT. The junction had 3 bases not matched to a gene; V was cut back by 2 bases and J by 3 bases. The CDR3 has 16 amino acids. Written as DNA, the CDR3 is TGTGCCAGCAGTGAACGGGACAGGGGCTACACCGGGGAGCTGTTTTTT. It specifies CASSERDRGYTGELFF.

This clone turned up a few times. The chain employs TRBV11-2 and TRBJ2-6, with D unclear. CDR3 length: 18 amino acids. Germline lookup yields CDR1 SGHAT and CDR2 FQNNGV. Trimming removed 4 bases from V and 0 bases from J, with 16 bases in between. The CDR3 bases are TGTGCCAGCAGCTCCGGAAGGGCCTTGATCTCTGGGGCCAACGTCCTGACTTTC. It is translated as CASSSGRALISGANVLTF.

The rearrangement links TRBV2 to TRBJ2-4; 10 bases align to TRBD1. V lost 6 bases, J lost 9 bases, and 8 bases stayed unmatched. CDR1 SNHLY and CDR2 FYNNEI come from the germline V gene. CDR3 size: 14 residues. Here the CDR3 DNA reads TGTGCCAGCAGGGCGGACAGGGGGTCCGGCATTCAGTACTTC. Protein sequence: CASRADRGSGIQYF.

This clone showed up just once. The chain couples TRBV27 to TRBJ1-1; D is unresolved. Trimming removed 5 bases from V and 2 bases from J, with 3 bases in between. The CDR3 contains 11 residues. Germline V gives CDR1 MNHEY, CDR2 SMNVEV (reference sequence). The DNA for the CDR3 is TGTGCCAGCAGTAAAAACACTGAAGCTTTCTTT. Translating it yields CASSKNTEAFF.

The chain joins TRBV7-6 to TRBJ1-1, with a possible D match to TRBD1 (5 bases). The CDR3 sequence is 14 residues long. Germline CDR1 reads SGHVS; CDR2 reads FNYEAQ. V was trimmed by 3 bases and J by 1 base, leaving 9 bases between them. CDR3 loop: CASSLGGPNTEAFF. CDR3 nucleotide sequence: TGTGCCAGCAGCTTGGGGGGACCGAACACTGAAGCTTTCTTT.